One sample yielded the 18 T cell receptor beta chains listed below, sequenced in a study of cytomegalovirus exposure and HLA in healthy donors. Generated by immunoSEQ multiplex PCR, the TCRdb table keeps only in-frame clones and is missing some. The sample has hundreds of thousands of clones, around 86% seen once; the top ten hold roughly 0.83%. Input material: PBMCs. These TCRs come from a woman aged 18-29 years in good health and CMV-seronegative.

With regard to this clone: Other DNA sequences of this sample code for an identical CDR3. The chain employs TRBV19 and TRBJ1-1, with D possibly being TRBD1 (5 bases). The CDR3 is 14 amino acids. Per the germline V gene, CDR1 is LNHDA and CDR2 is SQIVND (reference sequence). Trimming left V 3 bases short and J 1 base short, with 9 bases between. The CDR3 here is CASSIETGNTEAFF. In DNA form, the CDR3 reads TGTGCCAGTAGTATTGAAACAGGGAACACTGAAGCTTTCTTT.

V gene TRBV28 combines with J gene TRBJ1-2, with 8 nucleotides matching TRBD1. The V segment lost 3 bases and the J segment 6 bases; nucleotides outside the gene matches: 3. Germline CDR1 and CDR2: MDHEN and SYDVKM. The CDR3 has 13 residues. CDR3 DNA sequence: TGTGCCAGCAGTTTTCGACAGGGGAATGGCTACACCTTC. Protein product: CASSFRQGNGYTF.

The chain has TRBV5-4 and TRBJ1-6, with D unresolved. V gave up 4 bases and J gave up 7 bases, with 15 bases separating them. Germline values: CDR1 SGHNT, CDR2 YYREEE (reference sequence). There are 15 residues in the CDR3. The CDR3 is CASSPERAGNSPLHF. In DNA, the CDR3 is TGTGCCAGCAGCCCCGAAAGGGCGGGAAATTCACCCCTCCACTTT. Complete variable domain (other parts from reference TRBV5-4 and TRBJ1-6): ETGVTQSPTHLIKTRGQQVTLRCSSQSGHNTVSWYQQALGQGPQFIFQYYREEENGRGNFPPRFSGLQFPNYSSELNVNALELDDSALYLCASSPERAGNSPLHFGNGTRLTVT.

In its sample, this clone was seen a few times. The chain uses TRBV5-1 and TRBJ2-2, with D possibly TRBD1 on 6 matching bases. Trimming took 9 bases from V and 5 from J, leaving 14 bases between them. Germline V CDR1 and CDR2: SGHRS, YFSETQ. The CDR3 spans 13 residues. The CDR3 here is CATTKGETGELFF. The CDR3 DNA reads TGCGCCACCACTAAGGGGGAAACCGGGGAGCTGTTTTTT. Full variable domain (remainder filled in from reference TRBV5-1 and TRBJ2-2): KAGVTQTPRYLIKTRGQQVTLSCSPISGHRSVSWYQQTPGQGLQFLFEYFSETQRNKGNFPGRFSGRQFSNSRSEMNVSTLELGDSALYLCATTKGETGELFFGEGSRLTVL.

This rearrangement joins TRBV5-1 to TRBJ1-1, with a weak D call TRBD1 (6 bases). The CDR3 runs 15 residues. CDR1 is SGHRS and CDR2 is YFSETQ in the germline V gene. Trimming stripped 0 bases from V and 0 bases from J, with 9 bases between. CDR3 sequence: CASSLEYRVNTEAFF. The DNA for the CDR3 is TGCGCCAGCAGCTTGGAGTACAGGGTGAACACTGAAGCTTTCTTT. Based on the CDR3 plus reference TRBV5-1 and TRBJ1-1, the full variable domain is KAGVTQTPRYLIKTRGQQVTLSCSPISGHRSVSWYQQTPGQGLQFLFEYFSETQRNKGNFPGRFSGRQFSNSRSEMNVSTLELGDSALYLCASSLEYRVNTEAFFGQGTRLTVV.

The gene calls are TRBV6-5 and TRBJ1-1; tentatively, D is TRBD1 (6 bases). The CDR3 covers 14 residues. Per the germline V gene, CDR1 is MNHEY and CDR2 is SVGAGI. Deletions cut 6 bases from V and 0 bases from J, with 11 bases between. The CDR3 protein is CASRSGHVNTEAFF. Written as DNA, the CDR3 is TGTGCCAGCAGATCGGGACACGTGAACACTGAAGCTTTCTTT.

In nucleotides, the CDR3 is TGTGCCAGTAGCCCCACAGGGACTAGCGAGCAGTACTTC. Translation gives CASSPTGTSEQYF. The chain has TRBV19 and TRBJ2-7; 8 positions agree with TRBD2. Germline trimming cut 6 bases from V and 6 bases from J; bases unmatched to any gene: 7. The CDR3 sequence is 13 residues long. The germline CDR1 and CDR2 sequences are LNHDA and SQIVND (reference sequence). Supplemented by reference TRBV19 and TRBJ2-7, the full variable domain reads DGGITQSPKYLFRKEGQNVTLSCEQNLNHDAMYWYRQDPGQGLRLIYYSQIVNDFQKGDIAEGYSVSREKKESFPLTVTSAQKNPTAFYLCASSPTGTSEQYFGPGTRLTVT.

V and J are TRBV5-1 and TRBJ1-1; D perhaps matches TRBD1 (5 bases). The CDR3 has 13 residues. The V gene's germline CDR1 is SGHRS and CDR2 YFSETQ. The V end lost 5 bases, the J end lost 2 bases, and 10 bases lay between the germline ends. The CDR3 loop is CASRPTANTEAFF. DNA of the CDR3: TGCGCCAGCAGGCCGACAGCCAACACTGAAGCTTTCTTT.

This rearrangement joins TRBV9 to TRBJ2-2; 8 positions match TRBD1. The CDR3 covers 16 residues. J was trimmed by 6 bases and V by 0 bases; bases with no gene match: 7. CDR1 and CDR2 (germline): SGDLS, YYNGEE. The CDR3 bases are TGTGCCAGCAGCGTAGGTTCCAGGGGGCAGGCCGGGGAGCTGTTTTTT. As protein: CASSVGSRGQAGELFF.

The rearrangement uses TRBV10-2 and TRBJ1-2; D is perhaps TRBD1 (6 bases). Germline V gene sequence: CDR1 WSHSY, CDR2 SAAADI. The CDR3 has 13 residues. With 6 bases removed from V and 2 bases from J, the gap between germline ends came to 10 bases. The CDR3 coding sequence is TGCGCCAGCAGGGACCAGGGGAACTATGGCTACACCTTC. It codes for CASRDQGNYGYTF.

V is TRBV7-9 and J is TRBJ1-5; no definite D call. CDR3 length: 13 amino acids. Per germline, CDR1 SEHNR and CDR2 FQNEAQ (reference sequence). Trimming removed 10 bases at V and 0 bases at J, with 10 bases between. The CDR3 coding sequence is TGTGCCACTGGGGAGGTTAGCAATCAGCCCCAGCATTTT. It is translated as CATGEVSNQPQHF.

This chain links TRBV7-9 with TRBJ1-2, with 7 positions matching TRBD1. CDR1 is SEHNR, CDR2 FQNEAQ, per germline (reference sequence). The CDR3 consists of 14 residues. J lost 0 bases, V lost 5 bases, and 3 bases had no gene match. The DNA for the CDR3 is TGTGCCAGCAGCACGACAGGGCCTAACTATGGCTACACCTTC. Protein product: CASSTTGPNYGYTF. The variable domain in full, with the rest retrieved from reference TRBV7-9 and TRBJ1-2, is DTGVSQNPRHKITKRGQNVTFRCDPISEHNRLYWYRQTLGQGPEFLTYFQNEAQLEKSRLLSDRFSAERPKGSFSTLEIQRTEQGDSAMYLCASSTTGPNYGYTFGSGTRLTVV.

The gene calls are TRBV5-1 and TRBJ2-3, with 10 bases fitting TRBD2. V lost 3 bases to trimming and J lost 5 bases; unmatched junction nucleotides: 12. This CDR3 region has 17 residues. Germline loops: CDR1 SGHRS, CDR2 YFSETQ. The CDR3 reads CASSSRTSGSRGDTQYF. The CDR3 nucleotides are TGCGCCAGCAGCTCACGGACTAGCGGATCCCGGGGAGATACGCAGTATTTT.

CDR3 amino acids: CASSPTSGGPTGELFF. The DNA of the CDR3 is TGTGCCAGCAGCCCTACTAGCGGGGGCCCTACCGGGGAGCTGTTTTTT. The chain links TRBV7-8 to TRBJ2-2; 11 nucleotides align to TRBD2. The junction had 7 bases not matched to a gene; V was cut back by 5 bases and J by 5 bases. CDR1 and CDR2 (germline): SGHVS, FQNEAQ. This CDR3 region has 16 residues.

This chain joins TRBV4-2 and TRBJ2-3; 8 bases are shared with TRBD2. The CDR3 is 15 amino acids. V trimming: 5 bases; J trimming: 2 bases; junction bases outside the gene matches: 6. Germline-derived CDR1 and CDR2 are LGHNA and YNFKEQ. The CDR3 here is CASSSRGGFTDTQYF. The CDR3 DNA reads TGTGCCAGCAGCTCCCGCGGGGGGTTCACAGATACGCAGTATTTT.

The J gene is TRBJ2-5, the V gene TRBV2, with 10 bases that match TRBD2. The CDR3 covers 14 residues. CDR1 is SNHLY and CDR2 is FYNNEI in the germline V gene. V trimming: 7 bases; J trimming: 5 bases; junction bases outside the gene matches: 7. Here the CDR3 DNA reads TGTGCCAGCAAAAGCGGGGGGGCCTTGGAGACCCAGTACTTC. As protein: CASKSGGALETQYF. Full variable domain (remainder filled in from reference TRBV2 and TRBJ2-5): EPEVTQTPSHQVTQMGQEVILRCVPISNHLYFYWYRQILGQKVEFLVSFYNNEISEKSEIFDDQFSVERPDGSNFTLKIRSTKLEDSAMYFCASKSGGALETQYFGPGTRLLVL.

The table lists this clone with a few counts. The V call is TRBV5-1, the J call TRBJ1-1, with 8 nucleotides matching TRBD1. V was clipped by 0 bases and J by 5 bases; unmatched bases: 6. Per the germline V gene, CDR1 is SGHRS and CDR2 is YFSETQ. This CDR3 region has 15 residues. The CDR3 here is CASSLGSTGGTEAFF. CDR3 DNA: TGCGCCAGCAGCTTGGGCTCCACAGGGGGAACTGAAGCTTTCTTT.

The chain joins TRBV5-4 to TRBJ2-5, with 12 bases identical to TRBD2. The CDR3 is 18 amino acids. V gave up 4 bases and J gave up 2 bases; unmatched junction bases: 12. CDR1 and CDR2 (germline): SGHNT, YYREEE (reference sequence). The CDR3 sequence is CASSTGTSGPRGQETQYF. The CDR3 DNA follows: TGTGCCAGCAGCACGGGGACTAGCGGGCCCAGAGGGCAAGAGACCCAGTACTTC.